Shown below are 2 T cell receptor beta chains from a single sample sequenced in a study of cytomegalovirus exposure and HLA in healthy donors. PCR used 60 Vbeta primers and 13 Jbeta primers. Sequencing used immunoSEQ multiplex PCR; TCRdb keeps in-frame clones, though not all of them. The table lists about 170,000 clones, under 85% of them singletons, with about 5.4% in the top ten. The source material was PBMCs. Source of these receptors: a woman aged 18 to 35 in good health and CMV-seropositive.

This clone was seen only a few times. The CDR3 loop is CAVGGGAPGDTQYF. CDR3 bases: TGTGCGGTTGGCGGGGGGGCCCCCGGAGATACGCAGTATTTT. This sequence joins TRBV2 and TRBJ2-3; 9 bases line up with TRBD2. Looked up from germline, CDR1 is SNHLY and CDR2 is FYNNEI. The CDR3 contains 14 residues.

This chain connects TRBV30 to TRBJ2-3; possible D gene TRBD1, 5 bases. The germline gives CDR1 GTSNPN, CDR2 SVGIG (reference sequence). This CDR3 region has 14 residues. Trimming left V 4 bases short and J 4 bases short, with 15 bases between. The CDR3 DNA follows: TGTGCCTGGATGCAGGGATGGGGTGCAGATACGCAGTATTTT. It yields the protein CAWMQGWGADTQYF.